These 32 T cell receptor beta chains were all obtained from the same sample, sequenced in a study of blood T cells in healthy people across ages. Sample-barcoded 5' priming and a J-beta primer mix drove a second PCR of about 7 to 11 cycles. TCRdb re-analysed the 5' RACE reads in MiXCR, keeping a single row per CDR3 protein. The data contain about 1.6 million distinct CDR3 sequences, about 32% of them singletons. Material for sequencing was blood. All receptors come from a woman aged 25-40 years in good health.

This clonotype was detected a few times. The chain combines TRBV7-9 with TRBJ2-7; D possibly uses TRBD1 or TRBD2 (5 bases each). The CDR3 contains 13 residues. V lost 4 bases to trimming and J lost 6 bases, with 13 bases between them. Germline CDR1 and CDR2: SEHNR and FQNEAQ (reference sequence). CDR3 in amino acids: CASSSPERGEQYF. The CDR3 bases are TGTGCCAGCAGCTCCCCTGAGAGGGGCGAGCAGTACTTC.

This clonotype was seen only a few times. The V and J genes are TRBV6-5 and TRBJ1-2, with D maybe TRBD1 (5 bases). In germline, CDR1 is MNHEY, CDR2 SVGAGI. The CDR3 has 13 amino acids. V lost 6 bases, J lost 8 bases, and 16 bases lay in between. The CDR3 is CASSLGTTPGYTF. DNA of the CDR3: TGTGCCAGCAGCTTAGGGACCACACCGGGCTACACCTTC.

The chain employs TRBV5-1 and TRBJ1-2; D is perhaps TRBD1 (5 bases). The germline V and J ends were trimmed by 4 bases and 8 bases, with 18 bases remaining between them. The germline CDR1 and CDR2 sequences are SGHRS and YFSETQ. The CDR3 sequence is 14 residues long. CDR3 amino acids: CASSLVLGARGYTF. Written as DNA, the CDR3 is TGCGCCAGCAGCCTCGTCCTAGGGGCGCGGGGCTACACCTTC.

The chain links TRBV6-6 to TRBJ1-4, with 7 nucleotides matching TRBD1. The CDR3 sequence is 15 residues long. Trimming at V came to 6 bases and at J to 8 bases, leaving 12 bases not matched to a gene. Germline V CDR1 and CDR2: MNHNY, SVGAGI (reference sequence). CDR3 sequence (DNA): TGTGCCAGCAGCCCAGGGGGTCGACCGACCGAAAAACTGTTTTTT. Its protein product is CASSPGGRPTEKLFF.

This chain joins TRBV6-6 and TRBJ1-2; TRBD1 matches at 9 bases. With V trimmed by 8 bases and J by 6 bases, 7 bases remained unmatched. CDR3 size: 13 residues. The V gene's germline CDR1 is MNHNY and CDR2 SVGAGI (reference sequence). The CDR3 DNA is TGTGCCAGCCGTACACAGGGGGCCGATGGCTACACCTTC. This gives the protein CASRTQGADGYTF.

Only a few counts were recorded for this clonotype. The chain couples TRBV6-6 to TRBJ1-1; D remains unclear. Between the trimmed V and J ends, which lost 3 bases and 2 bases, there was a span of 10 bases. There are 14 residues in the CDR3. The germline V gene has CDR1 MNHNY and CDR2 SVGAGI (reference sequence). CDR3 loop: CASSYNSVNTEAFF. The CDR3 bases are TGTGCCAGCAGTTATAATTCCGTCAACACTGAAGCTTTCTTT.

This chain joins TRBV9 and TRBJ2-1, with 12 nucleotides matching TRBD1. The CDR3 has 14 amino acids. In germline, CDR1 is SGDLS, CDR2 YYNGEE. Germline trimming cut 3 bases from V and 15 bases from J; bases unmatched to any gene: 10. The CDR3 here is CASSARDRGRLWFF. Here the CDR3 DNA reads TGTGCCAGCAGCGCGAGGGACAGGGGGCGGCTCTGGTTCTTC.

This CDR3 is CASSQEGRTDRGLFF. CDR3 nucleotides: TGCGCCAGCAGCCAAGAAGGACGGACTGATCGCGGACTGTTTTTT. V is TRBV4-1 and J is TRBJ1-4; D gene ambiguous. From germline, CDR1 is MGHRA and CDR2 YSYEKL. Trimming removed 0 bases at V and 13 bases at J, with 18 bases between. This CDR3 has 15 amino acids.

As regards this clonotype: A read error may explain this, as a much larger clone is one base away. This chain joins TRBV10-3 and TRBJ2-7; 10 bases are a match to TRBD1. The tail of the sequence fits TRBJ2-5 better, so the J call may be wrong. Germline loops: CDR1 ENHRY, CDR2 SYGVKD. The CDR3 consists of 14 residues. The CDR3 coding sequence is TGTACCATCGGGGAAGACAGGGGGCTGGAGACCCAGTACTTC. This codes for CTIGEDRGLETQYF.

The chain combines TRBV3-1 with TRBJ2-5; D is possibly TRBD2 (5 bases). Germline CDR1 is LGHDT and CDR2 is YNNKEL (reference sequence). Trimming took 1 base from V and 4 from J, leaving 13 bases between them. There are 15 residues in the CDR3. CDR3 region: CASSQAGPGGETQYF. The CDR3 nucleotides read TGTGCCAGCAGCCAAGCAGGACCAGGAGGAGAGACCCAGTACTTC.

The J gene is TRBJ2-3, the V gene TRBV20-1; a weak D match, TRBD2 (6 bases). Germline lookup yields CDR1 DFQATT and CDR2 SNEGSKA (reference sequence). This CDR3 contains 15 residues. V lost 6 bases and J lost 0, with 16 bases in between. The CDR3 nucleotides read TGCAGTGCCTCGGCGGGGCAGGGAAGCACAGATACGCAGTATTTT. Amino acid sequence: CSASAGQGSTDTQYF.

Of note for this clonotype: At one end, the junction sequence differs from germline, possibly due to a read error. This rearrangement joins TRBV6-2 or TRBV6-3 to TRBJ2-7; D is unclear. Germline V gives CDR1 MNHEY, CDR2 SVGEGT. The length of the CDR3 is 11 residues. CDR3 amino acids: CANSYLHEQYF. For the CDR3, the DNA is TGTGCCAACAGTTACCTTCACGAGCAGTACTTC.

This clonotype occurred many times. The V and J genes are TRBV5-4 and TRBJ2-3, with a possible D match to TRBD2 (6 bases). This CDR3 has 15 residues. Trimming took off 5 bases at V and 0 bases at J, with 13 bases between the two ends. Germline V gene lookup returns CDR1 SGHNT and CDR2 YYREEE (reference sequence). CDR3 in amino acids: CASSLAGRSTDTQYF. In DNA, the CDR3 is TGTGCCAGCAGTTTAGCCGGGAGAAGCACAGATACGCAGTATTTT.

The gene calls are TRBV27 and TRBJ1-4; TRBD1 matches 7 bases. This CDR3 is built from 18 residues. Germline CDR1 MNHEY, CDR2 SMNVEV (reference sequence). Germline trimming cut 5 bases from V and 0 bases from J; bases unmatched to any gene: 12. Written as DNA, the CDR3 is TGTGCCAGCAGTCCCCTACCGGGACAGACCGCAACTAATGAAAAACTGTTTTTT. Residues: CASSPLPGQTATNEKLFF.

The chain is built from TRBV11-2 and TRBJ1-2; no firm D call. Germline CDR1 is SGHAT and CDR2 is FQNNGV. The CDR3 has 13 amino acids. The ends were cut back, 0 bases at V and 9 bases at J, with 11 bases in the middle. The CDR3 DNA reads as TGTGCCAGCAGCTTAGAACCTCATGGAAGCTACACCTTC. Translated, it gives CASSLEPHGSYTF.

Written as DNA, the CDR3 is TGTGCCAGCAGCGAGGGACAGGCAAGTAGAACAGATACGCAGTATTTT. Translation gives CASSEGQASRTDTQYF. V gene TRBV9 combines with J gene TRBJ2-3; 8 bases map to TRBD1. Germline lookup yields CDR1 SGDLS and CDR2 YYNGEE. The trim removed 3 bases at V and 3 bases at J, leaving 9 bases unmatched. The CDR3 extends over 16 amino acids.

The sample holds a few counts of this clonotype. The rearrangement joins TRBV12-3 or TRBV12-4 to TRBJ2-1, with TRBD2 matching 7 bases. Trimming removed 7 bases from V and 4 bases from J; junction bases left unmatched: 10. The CDR3 spans 15 residues. CDR3 protein: CASTKRDGWYNEQFF. As DNA, the CDR3 is TGTGCCAGCACTAAGCGGGACGGTTGGTACAATGAGCAGTTCTTC.

This sequence joins TRBV4-2 and TRBJ2-5, with D perhaps TRBD1 or TRBD2 (5 bases each). This CDR3 region has 15 residues. V was trimmed by 1 base and J by 2 bases, leaving 11 bases between them. Germline loops: CDR1 LGHNA, CDR2 YNFKEQ. CDR3 DNA sequence: TGTGCCAGCAGCCAAGGATCGGGACCGCAAGAGACCCAGTACTTC. Translated: CASSQGSGPQETQYF.

This chain uses TRBV5-6 with TRBJ2-7, with TRBD2 identical over 8 bases. The trim removed 0 bases at V and 1 base at J, leaving 6 bases unmatched. This CDR3 comprises 16 residues. Germline-derived CDR1 and CDR2 are SGHDT and YYEEEE. CDR3 sequence reads: CASSLGQLAESYEQYF. The CDR3 nucleotides are TGTGCCAGCAGCTTGGGGCAACTAGCGGAGTCCTACGAGCAGTACTTC.

The gene calls are TRBV4-1 and TRBJ1-2; D may be TRBD1 (6 bases). V lost 4 bases and J lost 8, with 17 bases in between. Looked up from germline, CDR1 is MGHRA and CDR2 is YSYEKL. CDR3 length equals 14 residues. CDR3: CASSRTGSGGGYTF. CDR3 nucleotides: TGCGCCAGCAGCCGCACAGGGTCGGGGGGCGGCTACACCTTC.

The chain recombines TRBV5-4 with TRBJ2-2, with D maybe TRBD2 (6 bases). The CDR3 extends over 16 amino acids. Germline CDR1 and CDR2: SGHNT and YYREEE (reference sequence). V lost 4 bases, J lost 0 bases, and 13 bases lay in between. The CDR3 region is CASSPRGGANTGELFF. The CDR3 DNA reads as TGTGCCAGCAGCCCGAGAGGCGGGGCGAACACCGGGGAGCTGTTTTTT.

This clonotype has at least ten counts. V gene TRBV30 combines with J gene TRBJ1-5, with D hard to call. Germline assignment: CDR1 GTSNPN and CDR2 SVGIG (reference sequence). The length of the CDR3 is 13 residues. Deletions cut 3 bases from V and 3 bases from J, with 9 bases between. The chain's CDR3 is CAWSPDPNQPQHF. The CDR3 DNA reads as TGTGCCTGGAGCCCCGACCCCAATCAGCCCCAGCATTTT.

V is TRBV29-1 and J is TRBJ2-2; D is unresolved. CDR1 SQVTM and CDR2 ANQGSEA come from the germline V gene. With 3 bases removed from V and 7 bases from J, the gap between germline ends came to 9 bases. This CDR3 is 12 amino acids long. The CDR3 region has the DNA TGCAGCGTTGACGGGCCGGGCGGGGAGCTGTTTTTT. Protein sequence: CSVDGPGGELFF.

The rearrangement uses TRBV5-1 and TRBJ1-4; D might be TRBD1 (6 bases). CDR1 and CDR2 (germline): SGHRS, YFSETQ. V was clipped by 5 bases and J by 0 bases, with 14 bases between them. This CDR3 spans 16 amino acids. The CDR3 DNA reads TGCGCCAGCAGTCGGAACAGGGAAACAACTAATGAAAAACTGTTTTTT. Translating gives CASSRNRETTNEKLFF.

There are a few counts of this clonotype. V gene TRBV10-2 combines with J gene TRBJ2-7, with 9 bases that match TRBD2. J lost 4 bases, V lost 6 bases, and 4 bases had no gene match. Germline CDR1 reads WSHSY; CDR2 reads SAAADI. This CDR3 spans 13 amino acids. The CDR3 reads CASRWLAGYEQYF. The CDR3 DNA reads TGCGCCAGCAGGTGGCTAGCGGGATACGAGCAGTACTTC.

This clonotype came up many times. This chain links TRBV20-1 with TRBJ1-1; a weak D match, TRBD1 (6 bases). The CDR3 runs 14 residues. Trimming took 4 bases from V and 3 from J, leaving 15 bases between them. Germline assignment: CDR1 DFQATT and CDR2 SNEGSKA (reference sequence). The CDR3 DNA reads TGCAGTGCTAAGAAACAGGGTGTAGACACTGAAGCTTTCTTT. This codes for CSAKKQGVDTEAFF.

The rearrangement links TRBV20-1 to TRBJ2-5, with 10 nucleotides matching TRBD1. This CDR3 has 15 residues. Germline V gives CDR1 DFQATT, CDR2 SNEGSKA (reference sequence). V dropped 0 bases and J dropped 5; count of bases not matched to a gene: 6. CDR3 in amino acids: CSARDPDRGLETQYF. In DNA, the CDR3 is TGCAGTGCTAGAGACCCAGACAGGGGGCTGGAGACCCAGTACTTC.

The V gene is TRBV29-1, the J gene TRBJ1-2, with D unclear. The germline V gene has CDR1 SQVTM and CDR2 ANQGSEA. The V end lost 5 bases, the J end lost 5 bases, and 12 bases lay between the germline ends. The CDR3 spans 12 residues. The CDR3 region has the DNA TGCAGCGTTTTCGAGTTCGGGTATGGCTACACCTTC. It yields the protein CSVFEFGYGYTF.

This clonotype was found a few times. J is TRBJ2-5 and V is TRBV30; maybe TRBD1 (5 bases). V was cut by 5 bases and J by 5 bases, with 12 bases left in between. Looked up from germline, CDR1 is GTSNPN and CDR2 is SVGIG (reference sequence). This CDR3 has 12 amino acids. Here the CDR3 reads CAWGWGRETQYF. The CDR3 nucleotides read TGTGCCTGGGGTTGGGGCCGGGAGACCCAGTACTTC.

In regard to this clonotype: The junction differs from germline at one of its ends, possibly a read error. The CDR3, as DNA: TGTGCCAGCAGTGTTAGTGGAATTGTGGCAGATATGCAGTATTTT. Protein sequence: CASSVSGIVADMQYF. V is TRBV12-3 or TRBV12-4 and J is TRBJ2-3; D remains unclear. CDR3 length: 15 amino acids.

This sequence joins TRBV10-2 and TRBJ2-1, with D possibly matching TRBD2 (7 bases). The CDR3 sequence is 16 residues long. V was trimmed by 6 bases and J by 3 bases, leaving 18 bases between them. Germline V gene sequence: CDR1 WSHSY, CDR2 SAAADI. CDR3 nucleotide sequence: TGCGCCAGCAGACGGGAGGCGGGGGCTAACTACAATGAGCAGTTCTTC. It yields the protein CASRREAGANYNEQFF.

This clonotype was detected once. The gene calls are TRBV30 and TRBJ2-5; D not resolved. The CDR3 runs 12 residues. Germline loops: CDR1 GTSNPN, CDR2 SVGIG (reference sequence). V was clipped by 4 bases and J by 4 bases, with 10 bases between them. CDR3 residues: CAWTIEAETQYF. DNA of the CDR3: TGTGCCTGGACAATAGAGGCAGAGACCCAGTACTTC.